This TCR beta chain derives from a study of T cell repertoires in cytomegalovirus infection (dated by TCRdb to between 2017 and 2020). With regard to the full study: The HLA type of each donor mattered for the analysis, because public TCR beta signatures pointed to carriage of CMV infection along with the matching HLA type.

The sample holds a few counts of this clonotype. The specificity of this receptor is unknown. No base quality values were provided; no much bigger clone lies one nucleotide off. TCRdb lists the instrument as Illumina HiSeq 1500. TCRdb trimmed public reads at Q25 via fastp, called clones via MiXCR and kept in-frame beta chains. Each entry is one CDR3 protein sequence, shown with its most common DNA and genes. This sample gives about 440,000 distinct CDR3 sequences in total; roughly 30% of them show up just once. The ten largest clonotypes hold roughly 13% of the sample. Paper-wide results and their limitations: In the ex vivo response, HLA-C-restricted CMV-specific TCR beta clonotypes were dominant, and in two of eight donors the single most frequent clonotype came from this HLA-C-restricted group. Carriers of CMV infection plus the relevant HLA type were discriminated by the cumulative frequency of public TCR beta family members in the study cohort and in an independent 352-donor cohort.

Taken from the germline V gene (reference sequence), the CDR1 and CDR2 loops are SGHKS and YYEKEE. CDR3 length: 15 amino acids, cysteine to phenylalanine. The DNA shown is the 45-base CDR3, in frame from base 1. V and J lose 0 bases and 0 bases, and a span of 8 bases separates them. The source is a human donor in good health (CMV status not recorded). Some clones in this sample may be carry-over from other donors' samples. The specimen sequenced was PBMCs. The sequence joins TRBV5-5 to TRBJ2-3; the D gene assignment is ambiguous. The CDR3 here reads CASSLGLSSTDTQYF. The nucleotide sequence is TGTGCCAGCAGCTTGGGGCTATCTAGCACAGATACGCAGTATTTT.